The 11 T cell receptor beta chains listed next were all sequenced from one sample in a study of T cell changes during pregnancy in multiple sclerosis (dated by TCRdb to between 2018 and 2021). Library creation used the immunoSEQ multiplex PCR assay. Held by TCRdb, this immuneACCESS table contains in-frame sequences only and omits some clones. Under half of the omission traces to an unresolved V gene where checked; the cause of the rest is unknown. Within this sample are approximately 100,000 clones, with about 89% of them counted one time only. The ten largest clonotypes hold around 1.6% of the sample. The sequenced sample was peripheral blood, obtained before pregnancy. These receptors came from a female donor with multiple sclerosis, enrolled in a pregnancy study.

DNA of the CDR3: TGTGCCAGCTCTCGACAGGGGCGGGAATCTTATAGCAATCAGCCCCAGCATTTT. Amino acid sequence: CASSRQGRESYSNQPQHF. V and J are TRBV7-2 and TRBJ1-5, with 8 bases that match TRBD1. The CDR3 is 18 residues long. V lost 8 bases and J lost 0; bases outside the gene matches: 15. The germline V gene has CDR1 SGHTA and CDR2 FQGNSA. The full variable domain, completed using reference TRBV7-2 and TRBJ1-5, is GAGVSQSPSNKVTEKGKDVELRCDPISGHTALYWYRQSLGQGLEFLIYFQGNSAPDKSGLPSDRFSAERTGGSVSTLTIQRTQQEDSAVYLCASSRQGRESYSNQPQHFGDGTRLSIL.

The J gene is TRBJ2-3, the V gene TRBV18; the D gene is possibly TRBD2 (5 bases). Germline V gene sequence: CDR1 KGHSH, CDR2 LQKENI. The CDR3 is 16 residues long. V shed 6 bases and J shed 0 bases, with 16 bases lying between them. As DNA, the CDR3 is TGTGCCAGCTCCCCGAGGGCGGACCTGAGCACAGATACGCAGTATTTT. It translates to CASSPRADLSTDTQYF.

The chain uses TRBV6-6 and TRBJ2-1, with 9 bases lining up with TRBD1. CDR3 length equals 14 residues. V gave up 4 bases and J gave up 11 bases; unmatched junction bases: 9. Germline CDR1 reads MNHNY; CDR2 reads SVGAGI (reference sequence). CDR3 DNA sequence: TGTGCCAGCAGTTCCCCGGGACAGGGTCTCAAGCAGTTCTTC. This sequence encodes CASSSPGQGLKQFF.

The chain uses TRBV5-1 and TRBJ2-7, with 7 positions matching TRBD2. The CDR3 is made up of 14 amino acids. Per the germline V gene, CDR1 is SGHRS and CDR2 is YFSETQ. J gave up 0 bases and V 2 bases, and 2 bases lay outside the gene matches. This CDR3 reads CASSLGTTSYEQYF. The CDR3 coding sequence is TGCGCCAGCAGCTTAGGGACTACCTCCTACGAGCAGTACTTC. Full variable domain (remainder filled in from reference TRBV5-1 and TRBJ2-7): KAGVTQTPRYLIKTRGQQVTLSCSPISGHRSVSWYQQTPGQGLQFLFEYFSETQRNKGNFPGRFSGRQFSNSRSEMNVSTLELGDSALYLCASSLGTTSYEQYFGPGTRLTVT.

The chain employs TRBV6-5 and TRBJ2-1; 8 nucleotides align to TRBD1. The trim removed 0 bases at V and 1 base at J, leaving 2 bases unmatched. Germline assignment: CDR1 MNHEY and CDR2 SVGAGI. The CDR3 has 16 residues. The CDR3 spells CASSYSTGGSYNEQFF. CDR3 sequence (DNA): TGTGCCAGCAGTTACTCTACAGGGGGTTCCTACAATGAGCAGTTCTTC.

This clone was recorded once. The J gene is TRBJ2-1, the V gene TRBV29-1, with unresolved D. The CDR3 runs to 12 residues. V lost 8 bases and J 5 bases, leaving 13 bases between the germline ends. Germline CDR1 SQVTM, CDR2 ANQGSEA. In nucleotides, the CDR3 is TGCAGCCCGGTGCGGCTTAACAATGAGCAGTTCTTC. It specifies CSPVRLNNEQFF.

The chain uses TRBV13 and TRBJ1-2; 11 bases fit TRBD1. After removal of 5 bases from V and 6 bases from J, the junction contained 8 bases not matched to a gene. Germline V gene data show CDR1 as PRHDT and CDR2 as FYEKMQ (reference sequence). The CDR3 has 15 amino acids. CDR3 DNA: TGTGCCAGCAGCGACCGGGACAGGGGGATCGATGGCTACACCTTC. Translated: CASSDRDRGIDGYTF.

The V and J genes are TRBV9 and TRBJ2-3; the D gene is possibly TRBD1 (6 bases). Trimming took 0 bases from V and 5 from J, leaving 16 bases between them. CDR3 length: 16 amino acids. Looked up from germline, CDR1 is SGDLS and CDR2 is YYNGEE. CDR3 protein: CASSVEGTPTGDTQYF. In DNA, the CDR3 is TGTGCCAGCAGCGTAGAGGGGACACCTACGGGAGATACGCAGTATTTT.

J is TRBJ2-7 and V is TRBV4-2; TRBD2 might be the D (7 bases). The germline V and J ends were trimmed by 3 bases and 2 bases, with 17 bases remaining between them. This CDR3 comprises 16 residues. In germline, CDR1 is LGHNA, CDR2 YNFKEQ. The CDR3: CASSQNTGEGAYEQYF. The CDR3 coding sequence is TGTGCCAGCAGCCAGAACACGGGGGAGGGGGCCTACGAGCAGTACTTC.

This clone has a single count. The CDR3 nucleotides read TGTGCCAGCAGCTCGCTGCAGCGGGCCACAGATACGCAGTATTTT. It specifies CASSSLQRATDTQYF. The chain combines TRBV5-8 with TRBJ2-3, with a weak D call TRBD2 (6 bases). Trimming removed 3 bases from V and 2 bases from J, with 13 bases in between. CDR1 SGHTS and CDR2 YDEGEE come from the germline V gene. CDR3 length: 15 amino acids.

The chain employs TRBV25-1 and TRBJ1-3; the match to TRBD1 covers 7 bases. V lost 2 bases, J lost 3 bases, and 1 base stayed unmatched. CDR1 MGHDK and CDR2 SYGVNS come from the germline V gene. The CDR3 consists of 14 residues. CDR3 nucleotides: TGTGCCAGCAGTGAACGGGACAGTGGAAACACCATATATTTT. Amino acid sequence: CASSERDSGNTIYF.